This T cell receptor beta chain was identified in a study of T cell responses to AZD1222 COVID-19 vaccine. General study points: CD4 TCRs associated with vaccination spanned spike, dominating at 160-218 and 743-854. Among spike-specific TCRs, nearly half reportedly target unmutated variant regions. Most donors were white British, females outnumbered males, and clonal diversity was possibly underestimated.

In the case of this clone: The antigen is unknown.

Sequencing was performed with immunoSEQ multiplex PCR; in TCRdb, only in-frame clones are kept and a portion is missing. The sample has 95,000 to 100,000 clones; approximately 86% are singletons. J lost 0 bases, V lost 10 bases, and 3 bases had no gene match. CDR3 length: 13 residues. Per germline, CDR1 WSHSY and CDR2 SAAADI. The source is an adult in good health. J is TRBJ1-3 and V is TRBV10-2, with 7 nucleotides matching TRBD1. The sample in question was peripheral blood, obtained on day 0 of AZD1222 vaccination. In DNA form, the CDR3 reads TGCGCCACCAGGGGGTACTCTGGAAACACCATATATTTT. As protein: CATRGYSGNTIYF.